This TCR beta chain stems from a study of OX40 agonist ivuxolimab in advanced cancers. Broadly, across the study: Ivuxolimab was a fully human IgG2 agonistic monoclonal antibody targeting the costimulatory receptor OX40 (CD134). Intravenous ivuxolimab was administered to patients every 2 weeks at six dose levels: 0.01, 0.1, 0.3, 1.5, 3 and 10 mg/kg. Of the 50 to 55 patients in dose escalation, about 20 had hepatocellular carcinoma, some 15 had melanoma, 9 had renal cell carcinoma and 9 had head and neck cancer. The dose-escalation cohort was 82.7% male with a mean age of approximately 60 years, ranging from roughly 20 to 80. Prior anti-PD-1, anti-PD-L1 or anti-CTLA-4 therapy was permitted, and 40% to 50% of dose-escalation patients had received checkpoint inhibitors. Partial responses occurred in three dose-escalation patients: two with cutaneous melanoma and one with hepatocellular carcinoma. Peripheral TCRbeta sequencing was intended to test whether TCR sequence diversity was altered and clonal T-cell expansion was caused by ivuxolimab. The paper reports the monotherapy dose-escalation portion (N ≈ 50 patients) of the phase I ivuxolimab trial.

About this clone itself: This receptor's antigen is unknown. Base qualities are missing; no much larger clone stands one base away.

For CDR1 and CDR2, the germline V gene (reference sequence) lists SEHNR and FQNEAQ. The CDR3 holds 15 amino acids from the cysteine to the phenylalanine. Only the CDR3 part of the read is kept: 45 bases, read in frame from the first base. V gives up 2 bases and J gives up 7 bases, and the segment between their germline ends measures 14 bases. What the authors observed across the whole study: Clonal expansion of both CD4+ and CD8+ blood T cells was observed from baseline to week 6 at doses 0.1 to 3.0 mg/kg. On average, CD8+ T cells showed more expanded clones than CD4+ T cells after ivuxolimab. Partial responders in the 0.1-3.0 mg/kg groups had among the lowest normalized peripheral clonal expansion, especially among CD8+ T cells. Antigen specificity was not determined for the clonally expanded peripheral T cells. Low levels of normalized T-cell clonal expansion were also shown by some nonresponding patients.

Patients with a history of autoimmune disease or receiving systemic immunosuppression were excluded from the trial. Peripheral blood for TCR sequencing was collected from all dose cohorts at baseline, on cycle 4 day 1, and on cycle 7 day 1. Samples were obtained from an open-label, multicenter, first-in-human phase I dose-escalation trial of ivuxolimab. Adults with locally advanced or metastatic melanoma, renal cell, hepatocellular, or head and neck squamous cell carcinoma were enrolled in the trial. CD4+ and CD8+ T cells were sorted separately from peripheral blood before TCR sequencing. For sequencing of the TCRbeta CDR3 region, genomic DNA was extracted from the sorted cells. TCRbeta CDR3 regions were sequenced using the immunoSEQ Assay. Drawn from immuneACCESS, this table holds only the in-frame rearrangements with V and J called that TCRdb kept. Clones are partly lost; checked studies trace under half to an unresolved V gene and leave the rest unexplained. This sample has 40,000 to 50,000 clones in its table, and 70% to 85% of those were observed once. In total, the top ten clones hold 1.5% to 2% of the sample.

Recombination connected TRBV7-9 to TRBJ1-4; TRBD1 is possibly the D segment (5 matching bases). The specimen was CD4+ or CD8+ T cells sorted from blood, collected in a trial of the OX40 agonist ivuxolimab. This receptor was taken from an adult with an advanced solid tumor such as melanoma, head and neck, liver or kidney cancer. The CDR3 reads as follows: CASSLSIRGGEKLFF. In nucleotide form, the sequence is TGTGCCAGCAGCTTATCAATAAGGGGTGGTGAAAAACTGTTTTTT.